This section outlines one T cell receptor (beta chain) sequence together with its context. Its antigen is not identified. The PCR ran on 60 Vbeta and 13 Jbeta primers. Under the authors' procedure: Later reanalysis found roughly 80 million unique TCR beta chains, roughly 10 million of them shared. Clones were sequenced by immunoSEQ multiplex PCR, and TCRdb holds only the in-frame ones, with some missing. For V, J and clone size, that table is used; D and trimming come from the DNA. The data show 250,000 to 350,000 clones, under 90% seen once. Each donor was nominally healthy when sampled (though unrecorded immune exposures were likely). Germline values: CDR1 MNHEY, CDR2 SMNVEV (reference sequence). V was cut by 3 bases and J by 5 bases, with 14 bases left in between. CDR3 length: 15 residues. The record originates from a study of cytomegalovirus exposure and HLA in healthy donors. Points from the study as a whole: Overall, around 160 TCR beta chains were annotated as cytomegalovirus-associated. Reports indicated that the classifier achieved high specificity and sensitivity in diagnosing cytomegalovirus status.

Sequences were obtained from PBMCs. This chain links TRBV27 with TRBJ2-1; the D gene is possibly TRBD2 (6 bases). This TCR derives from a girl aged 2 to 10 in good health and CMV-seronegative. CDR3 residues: CASSLWGTQHNEQFF. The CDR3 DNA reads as TGTGCCAGCAGTTTGTGGGGGACTCAGCACAATGAGCAGTTCTTC.